This passage covers 5 T cell receptor beta chains from one sample sequenced in a study of Graves' ophthalmopathy and Graves' hyperthyroidism. TCR beta CDR3 amplification used RNA transcripts. Scientists carried out first-round RT-PCR using HTBI primers and then a second-round multiplex PCR. MiXCR, applied by TCRdb to the multiplex PCR reads, yields one record per CDR3 protein. The sample holds about 370,000 distinct CDR3 sequences, 15% to 20% seen once. Source material: peripheral blood. These TCRs come from an adult woman with stable Graves' hyperthyroidism.

In its sample, this clonotype was seen many times. For the CDR3, the DNA is TGTGCCAGCAGTGCGGGACCTTATGAGCAGTACTTC. Its protein product is CASSAGPYEQYF. This chain joins TRBV12-3 or TRBV12-4 and TRBJ2-7, with D maybe TRBD2 (6 bases). The V and J ends lost 5 bases and 7 bases respectively, with 12 bases between them. The CDR3 spans 12 residues.

Many counts were recorded for this clonotype. The chain employs TRBV5-1 and TRBJ1-1; perhaps TRBD1 as D (6 bases). The CDR3 runs to 14 residues. Germline CDR1 SGHRS, CDR2 YFSETQ. V lost 2 bases, J lost 5 bases, and 13 bases lay in between. The CDR3 here is CASSFSGVLTEAFF. CDR3 sequence (DNA): TGCGCCAGCAGCTTCTCAGGGGTCCTTACTGAAGCTTTCTTT.

Comments on this clonotype: Given a much more abundant clone one base away, this may be a read error. Without the conserved terminal phenylalanine or tryptophan, this CDR3 likely stems from a read error. The V and J genes are TRBV20-1 and TRBJ1-5; TRBD1 agrees at 8 bases. V lost 6 bases, J lost 7 bases, and 11 bases stayed unmatched. The germline gives CDR1 DFQATT, CDR2 SNEGSKA (reference sequence). The CDR3 is 14 residues long. CDR3 in amino acids: CSAEPQGAEQPQHV. The CDR3 DNA sequence: TGCAGTGCGGAGCCGCAGGGGGCGGAACAGCCCCAGCATGTT.

In its sample, this clonotype was seen many times. The gene calls are TRBV12-3 or TRBV12-4 and TRBJ2-4; no firm D call. With 2 bases removed from V and 7 bases from J, the gap between germline ends came to 15 bases. There are 15 residues in the CDR3. In DNA form, the CDR3 reads TGTGCCAGCAGTTTAATAGGCCAAGGAGCTAACATTCAGTACTTC. This gives the protein CASSLIGQGANIQYF.

Many counts were recorded for this clonotype. The chain couples TRBV10-2 to TRBJ1-2, with D unresolved. The V end was cut by 8 bases, the J end by 3 bases, with 10 bases between. This CDR3 contains 12 residues. Germline CDR1 and CDR2: WSHSY and SAAADI. The CDR3 is CASRMYDYGYTF. For the CDR3, the DNA is TGCGCCAGCCGTATGTACGACTATGGCTACACCTTC.